One and the same sample provided the 10 T cell receptor beta chains below, sequenced in a study of preoperative IRX-2 immunotherapy in early breast cancer. Libraries were prepared by immunoSEQ multiplex PCR; TCRdb keeps only in-frame clonotypes and omits some of them. The repertoire holds roughly 93,000 clones, with 86% as singletons. Described treatment: preoperative locoregional IRX-2 cytokine immunotherapy. The sequenced sample was tumor tissue, obtained after IRX-2 immunotherapy. The source of these receptors is a human donor with breast cancer.

This sequence joins TRBV23-1 and TRBJ1-4; D is ambiguous. TRBV23-1 is known as an ORF, though its function is uncertain. This CDR3 is built from 15 residues. V lost 6 bases and J 6 bases, leaving 17 bases between the germline ends. CDR3 region: CASSLGWQRDEKLFF. The CDR3 DNA sequence: TGCGCCAGCAGCTTGGGGTGGCAGAGAGATGAAAAACTGTTTTTT.

The chain uses TRBV5-1 and TRBJ2-7; TRBD2 matches at 7 bases. CDR1 SGHRS and CDR2 YFSETQ come from the germline V gene. The V and J ends lost 1 base and 4 bases, in that order; junction bases with no gene match: 8. The CDR3 is 15 residues long. The CDR3 spells CASSLSAGVDYEQYF. The CDR3 DNA is TGCGCCAGCAGCTTGTCGGCGGGGGTTGATTACGAGCAGTACTTC.

This clone was recorded only once. The rearrangement links TRBV6-8 to TRBJ1-4; 7 bases agree with TRBD1. J gave up 12 bases and V 6 bases, and 16 bases lay outside the gene matches. Germline CDR1 MNHGY, CDR2 SAAAGT. The CDR3 contains 15 residues. The CDR3 loop reads CASRRGQTFSGELFF. In nucleotides, the CDR3 is TGTGCCAGCAGACGGGGACAGACTTTTAGCGGGGAACTGTTTTTT.

This clone was detected ten times or more. The chain is built from TRBV29-1 and TRBJ2-1, with a weak D call TRBD2 (5 bases). The CDR3 runs to 12 residues. Germline values: CDR1 SQVTM, CDR2 ANQGSEA. Between the trimmed V and J ends, which lost 1 base and 10 bases, there was a span of 11 bases. This chain's CDR3 is CSVEGGPSEQFF. CDR3 sequence (DNA): TGCAGCGTTGAAGGCGGGCCTTCGGAGCAGTTCTTC.

Concerning this clone itself: Compared with germline, one end of the junction differs, possibly owing to a read error. The J gene is TRBJ1-1, the V gene TRBV14; D gene ambiguous. Per the germline V gene, CDR1 is SGHDN and CDR2 is FVKESK. CDR3 size: 16 residues. The CDR3 region is CASSQDYGYQATGAFF. CDR3 bases: TGTGCCAGCAGCCAAGATTACGGATATCAGGCCACTGGAGCTTTCTTT.

This clone was observed once. V is TRBV2 and J is TRBJ1-1; a possible D gene is TRBD1 (5 bases). The CDR3 loop spans 14 amino acids. V lost 5 bases and J 3 bases, leaving 13 bases between the germline ends. Germline assignment: CDR1 SNHLY and CDR2 FYNNEI. The CDR3 loop is CASSFEGLDTEAFF. The CDR3 DNA is TGTGCCAGCAGTTTTGAGGGGCTCGACACTGAAGCTTTCTTT.

This rearrangement joins TRBV7-5 to TRBJ2-4; the D call in the table, TRBD2, was not verified against the DNA. TRBV7-5 is termed a pseudogene. This CDR3 has 16 residues. The CDR3 protein is CASTLWGGESKNIQYF. CDR3 nucleotides: TGTGCCAGCACCCTATGGGGGGGGGAATCGAAAAACATTCAGTACTTC.

This rearrangement joins TRBV10-2 to TRBJ2-2, with TRBD2 matching 8 bases. The ends lost 7 bases at V and 6 bases at J; junction bases unmatched: 13. Germline values: CDR1 WSHSY, CDR2 SAAADI. The CDR3 sequence is 16 residues long. The CDR3 loop is CASTKSSGTRPGELFF. CDR3 in DNA: TGCGCCAGCACCAAATCCTCCGGGACTAGACCCGGGGAGCTGTTTTTT.

The CDR3 region is CASTTTSGRSEQYF. The CDR3 DNA is TGCGCCAGCACCACGACTAGCGGGAGATCCGAGCAGTACTTC. This chain joins TRBV23-1 and TRBJ2-7; 12 bases line up with TRBD2. TRBV23-1 is designated an ORF whose function remains uncertain. CDR3 length equals 14 residues. J gave up 6 bases and V 7 bases, and 7 bases lay outside the gene matches.

This clone showed up just once. The rearrangement joins TRBV6-8 to TRBJ1-1; D possibly corresponds to TRBD1 (5 bases). Deletions cut 0 bases from V and 8 bases from J, with 10 bases between. The CDR3 is made up of 13 amino acids. CDR1 and CDR2 (germline): MNHGY, SAAAGT. The CDR3 sequence is CASSYSRGGEAFF. The DNA for the CDR3 is TGTGCCAGCAGTTACTCTAGGGGTGGGGAAGCTTTCTTT.